Each of the 20 T cell receptor beta chains below was sequenced from the same sample in a study of blood T cells in healthy people across ages (dated by TCRdb to the mid-2010s). The library came from 5' RACE. Sequenced using an Illumina HiSeq 2500. The second PCR ran for about 6 to 11 cycles and used a J-beta primer mix along with a sample-barcoded 5' primer. The public reads were reanalyzed by TCRdb: fastp trimming at Q25, MiXCR alignment, in-frame beta chains only. Each record represents a unique CDR3 protein, reported with the most common genes and DNA among its rows. In this sample the table shows 650,000 to 1,000,000 distinct CDR3 sequences, roughly 40% of which occur a single time. Clones ranked in the top ten supply 10% to 15% of the sample. Material for sequencing was blood. The receptors originated from a man aged 18 to 30 in good health.

In its sample, this clonotype was seen many times. The rearrangement joins TRBV10-3 to TRBJ1-2, with 10 bases matching TRBD1. V dropped 4 bases and J dropped 0; count of bases not matched to a gene: 8. The length of the CDR3 is 17 residues. Germline assignment: CDR1 ENHRY and CDR2 SYGVKD. CDR3 loop: CAISGGTGDFTNYGYTF. Written as DNA, the CDR3 is TGTGCCATCAGTGGGGGGACAGGGGATTTCACTAACTATGGCTACACCTTC.

This clonotype appeared a few times. The chain's CDR3 is CSARAFPSAYNEQFF. In nucleotides, the CDR3 is TGCAGTGCTAGAGCCTTCCCTTCAGCCTACAATGAGCAGTTCTTC. The genes are TRBV20-1 and TRBJ2-1; D is undetermined. The germline CDR1 and CDR2 sequences are DFQATT and SNEGSKA (reference sequence). V was trimmed by 1 base and J by 2 bases, leaving 12 bases between them. The CDR3 covers 15 residues.

V usage is TRBV2 and J usage is TRBJ2-2; 10 bases match TRBD2. CDR1 and CDR2 (germline): SNHLY, FYNNEI. V trimming: 6 bases; J trimming: 7 bases; junction bases outside the gene matches: 11. CDR3 length: 16 amino acids. CDR3: CASRRWTSGPFGELFF. The CDR3 DNA is TGTGCCAGCAGGCGATGGACTAGCGGTCCGTTCGGGGAGCTGTTTTTT.

The J gene is TRBJ1-2, the V gene TRBV7-9; D call uncertain. The V and J ends lost 5 bases and 3 bases respectively, with 19 bases between them. This CDR3 spans 16 amino acids. Germline CDR1 and CDR2: SEHNR and FQNEAQ (reference sequence). This chain's CDR3 is CASSPWRSWGDYGYTF. CDR3 sequence (DNA): TGTGCCAGCAGCCCATGGCGTTCCTGGGGTGACTATGGCTACACCTTC.

This clonotype was found many times. J is TRBJ2-6 and V is TRBV9; D is ambiguous. The CDR3 is 18 amino acids. The V and J ends lost 0 bases and 0 bases respectively, with 13 bases between them. Germline CDR1 is SGDLS and CDR2 is YYNGEE. The CDR3, as DNA: TGTGCCAGCAGCGTAGGCCCGATTCATCCCTCTGGGGCCAACGTCCTGACTTTC. This encodes CASSVGPIHPSGANVLTF.

The V and J genes are TRBV7-2 and TRBJ2-3; 8 bases are shared with TRBD2. Unmatched junction bases numbered 9, after V lost 2 bases and J lost 5 bases. The CDR3 is 16 amino acids. Germline CDR1 and CDR2: SGHTA and FQGNSA. DNA of the CDR3: TGTGCCAGCAGCTTACAGGGTAGCGGGGCCGTAGATACGCAGTATTTT. Translating it yields CASSLQGSGAVDTQYF.

The J gene is TRBJ2-2, the V gene TRBV6-2 or TRBV6-3, with D unresolved. Germline V CDR1 and CDR2: MNHEY, SVGEGT. The V end was cut by 6 bases, the J end by 6 bases, with 11 bases between. The CDR3 covers 13 residues. DNA for the CDR3: TGTGCCAGCAGCCCCCAGGTGGCCGGGGAGCTGTTTTTT. Encoded protein: CASSPQVAGELFF.

Ten or more counts support this clonotype. The chain employs TRBV7-2 and TRBJ2-5; D gene unclear. The CDR3 extends over 14 amino acids. Trimming left V 1 base short and J 0 bases short, with 6 bases between. The germline CDR1 and CDR2 sequences are SGHTA and FQGNSA. The CDR3, as DNA: TGTGCCAGCAGCTTAGATAGGGACCAAGAGACCCAGTACTTC. Amino acids: CASSLDRDQETQYF.

The chain employs TRBV3-1 and TRBJ1-5, with D possibly TRBD1 on 6 matching bases. V gave up 3 bases and J gave up 7 bases, with 10 bases separating them. CDR3 length: 13 residues. Germline V lookup: CDR1 LGHDT, CDR2 YNNKEL (reference sequence). The CDR3, as DNA: TGTGCCAGCAGCCAGGAGGGGGACCAGCCCCAGCATTTT. Translated: CASSQEGDQPQHF.

This clonotype was seen just once. J is TRBJ2-7 and V is TRBV24-1, with a tentative D call TRBD2 (6 bases). The germline CDR1 and CDR2 sequences are KGHDR and SFDVKD. This CDR3 is built from 18 residues. The V gene lost 3 bases and the J gene lost 7 bases, with 27 bases spanning the gap. For the CDR3, the DNA is TGTGCCACCAGTGATCCTGGACAATACGGGGGTACCTACAATGAGCAGTACTTC. Translation: CATSDPGQYGGTYNEQYF.

The V gene is TRBV3-1, the J gene TRBJ2-5; 11 bases are shared with TRBD2. CDR1 is LGHDT and CDR2 is YNNKEL in the germline V gene (reference sequence). The CDR3 has 16 amino acids. Trimming took 3 bases from V and 1 from J; bases not matched to a gene: 4. CDR3 sequence: CASSQGLAEFQETQYF. The DNA of the CDR3 is TGTGCCAGCAGCCAGGGACTAGCGGAATTCCAAGAGACCCAGTACTTC.

The genes are TRBV7-3 and TRBJ2-5; D unclear. The V end lost 6 bases, the J end lost 0 bases, and 8 bases lay between the germline ends. CDR1 SGHTA and CDR2 FQGTGA come from the germline V gene. The CDR3 has 13 amino acids. Written as DNA, the CDR3 is TGTGCCAGCAGTGTGACCAACCAAGAGACCCAGTACTTC. Amino acids: CASSVTNQETQYF. Drawing the rest from reference TRBV7-3 and TRBJ2-5, the complete variable domain is GAGVSQTPSNKVTEKGKYVELRCDPISGHTALYWYRQSLGQGPEFLIYFQGTGAADDSGLPNDRFFAVRPEGSVSTLKIQRTERGDSAVYLCASSVTNQETQYFGPGTRLLVL.

The chain combines TRBV20-1 with TRBJ1-2; TRBD1 is a possible D gene (5 bases). This CDR3 is built from 13 residues. Trimming took off 3 bases at V and 4 bases at J, with 12 bases between the two ends. Per germline, CDR1 DFQATT and CDR2 SNEGSKA (reference sequence). Here the CDR3 DNA reads TGCAGTGCTAGTTGGGGGGAGGGCTATGGCTACACCTTC. It translates to CSASWGEGYGYTF.

The J gene is TRBJ1-5, the V gene TRBV6-6; D gene unclear. The germline CDR1 and CDR2 sequences are MNHNY and SVGAGI (reference sequence). The CDR3 consists of 14 residues. The CDR3 region has the DNA TGTGTCTTGCGGGAGGGCTATAGCAATCAGCCCCAGCATTTT. Translated: CVLREGYSNQPQHF.

Many counts were recorded for this clonotype. The V call is TRBV20-1, the J call TRBJ1-4; D gene unclear. The CDR3 sequence is 13 residues long. Germline values: CDR1 DFQATT, CDR2 SNEGSKA (reference sequence). Trimming took 6 bases from V and 1 from J, leaving 9 bases between them. CDR3 loop: CSAFSRTNEKLFF. The CDR3 DNA is TGCAGTGCCTTCAGCCGAACTAATGAAAAACTGTTTTTT.

Comment on this clonotype: This may be a read error: a much more frequent sequence differs by one nucleotide. The chain recombines TRBV5-1 with TRBJ2-3; the D gene is possibly TRBD2 (6 bases). V was clipped by 0 bases and J by 4 bases, with 9 bases between them. Germline V gene sequence: CDR1 SGHRS, CDR2 YFSETQ. The CDR3 is 14 amino acids. The CDR3 nucleotides read TGCGCCAGCAGCTTGGTTGTAGCGGCAGATACGCAGTATTTT. As protein: CASSLVVAADTQYF.

The rearrangement joins TRBV5-6 to TRBJ2-7, with 8 bases matching TRBD2. This CDR3 region has 14 residues. Germline CDR1 SGHDT, CDR2 YYEEEE. The V and J ends lost 4 bases and 7 bases, in that order; junction bases with no gene match: 10. DNA of the CDR3: TGTGCCAGCAGCCTCGGGAGCGGGGGCCATGAGCAGTACTTC. This gives the protein CASSLGSGGHEQYF.

This clonotype was picked up a small number of times. The chain couples TRBV2 to TRBJ2-7; 8 bases match TRBD1. This CDR3 contains 15 residues. Germline V lookup: CDR1 SNHLY, CDR2 FYNNEI. J gave up 7 bases and V 4 bases, and 12 bases lay outside the gene matches. CDR3 bases: TGTGCCAGCAGTGCTGGACAGGGAACCTACAATGAGCAGTACTTC. As protein: CASSAGQGTYNEQYF.

V usage is TRBV6-5 and J usage is TRBJ2-3; 11 bases are shared with TRBD2. Germline V gene lookup returns CDR1 MNHEY and CDR2 SVGAGI. The ends lost 6 bases at V and 6 bases at J; junction bases unmatched: 8. The CDR3 consists of 15 residues. CDR3 sequence: CASRRLAGGLDTQYF. The CDR3 DNA reads TGTGCCAGCAGGAGGTTAGCGGGAGGGTTGGATACGCAGTATTTT.

This clonotype was counted only a few times. The chain employs TRBV6-6 and TRBJ2-7; 12 nucleotides align to TRBD1. Germline V gene data show CDR1 as MNHNY and CDR2 as SVGAGI (reference sequence). The CDR3 is made up of 16 amino acids. Germline trimming cut 6 bases from V and 7 bases from J; bases unmatched to any gene: 13. This CDR3 is CASSRRGQGAENEQYF. The CDR3 nucleotides are TGTGCCAGCAGCCGGAGGGGACAGGGGGCTGAAAATGAGCAGTACTTC.